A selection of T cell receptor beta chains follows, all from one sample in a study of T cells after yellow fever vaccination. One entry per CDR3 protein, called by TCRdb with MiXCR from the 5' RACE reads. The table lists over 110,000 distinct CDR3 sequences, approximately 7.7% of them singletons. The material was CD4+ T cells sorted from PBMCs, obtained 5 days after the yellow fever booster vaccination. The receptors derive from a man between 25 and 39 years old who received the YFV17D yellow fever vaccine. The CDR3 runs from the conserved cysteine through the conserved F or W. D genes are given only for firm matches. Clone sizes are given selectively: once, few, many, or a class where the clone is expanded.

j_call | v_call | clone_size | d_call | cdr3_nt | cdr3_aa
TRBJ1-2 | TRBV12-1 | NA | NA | TGCGCCAGCAGCCCGAACGGACTCTCCTCCTATGGCTACACCTTC | CASSPNGLSSYGYTF
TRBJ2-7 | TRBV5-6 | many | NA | TGTGCCAGCAGCGTCGACAGAGCCTCCGAGCAGTACTTC | CASSVDRASEQYF
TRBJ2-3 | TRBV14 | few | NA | TGTGCCAGCAGCCAAGATGGGGGAGTTGGTACAGATACGCAGTATTTT | CASSQDGGVGTDTQYF
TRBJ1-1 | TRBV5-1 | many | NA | TGCGCCAGCAGTTCAAGGGCGGGGCGGGACACTGAAGCTTTCTTT | CASSSRAGRDTEAFF
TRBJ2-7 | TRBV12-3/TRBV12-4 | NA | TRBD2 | TGTGCCAGCAGTGTAGCGGGTTCCTACGAGCAGTACTTC | CASSVAGSYEQYF
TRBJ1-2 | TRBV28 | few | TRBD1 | TGTGCCAGCAGCCGGGGACAGGACCACACCTTC | CASSRGQDHTF
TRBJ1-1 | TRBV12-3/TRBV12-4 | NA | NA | TGTGCCAGCAGCCCTATAAGTCCGAACACTGAAGCTTTCTTT | CASSPISPNTEAFF
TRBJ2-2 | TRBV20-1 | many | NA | TGCAGTGCTAGGCGGGCCGGGGAGCTGTTTTTT | CSARRAGELFF
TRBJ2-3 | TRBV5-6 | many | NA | TGTGCCACAAACGCCTGGGGGGTATTAGATACGCAGTATTTT | CATNAWGVLDTQYF
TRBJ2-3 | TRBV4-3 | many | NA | TGCGCCAGCAGCCAAGACGGGGGGCCCACAGATACGCAGTATTTT | CASSQDGGPTDTQYF
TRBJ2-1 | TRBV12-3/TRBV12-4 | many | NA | TGTGCCAGCAGTGAGCTGGACAATGAGCAGTTCTTC | CASSELDNEQFF
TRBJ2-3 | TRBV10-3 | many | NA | TGTGCCATCTCAAGCGGCACTAGCACAGATACGCAGTATTTT | CAISSGTSTDTQYF
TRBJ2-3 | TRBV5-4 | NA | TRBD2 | TGTGCCAGCAGCTCGCGGGAGGCCGCGCAGTATTTT | CASSSREAAQYF
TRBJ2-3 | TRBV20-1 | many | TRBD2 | TGCAGTGCTAGGAGGGTTGGGACTAGCGACACAGATACGCAGTATTTT | CSARRVGTSDTDTQYF
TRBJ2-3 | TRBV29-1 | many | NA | TGCAGCGTTGGTGCGGACGTCCTACATGATACGCAGTATTTT | CSVGADVLHDTQYF
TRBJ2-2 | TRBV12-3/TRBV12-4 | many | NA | TGTGCCAGCAGCCCGTACGGGAACACCGGGGAGCTGTTTTTT | CASSPYGNTGELFF
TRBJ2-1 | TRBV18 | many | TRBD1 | TGTGCCAGCTCACCGGGACAGGGGGGCAATGAGCAGTTCTTC | CASSPGQGGNEQFF
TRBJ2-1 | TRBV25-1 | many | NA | TGTGCCAGCAGTAAGGGCGGCAGGAAGGGTTACAATGAGCAGTTCTTC | CASSKGGRKGYNEQFF
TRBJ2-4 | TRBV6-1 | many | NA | TGTGCCAGCAGGACAGGAGGCCAAGCCGTGGTTCAGTACTTC | CASRTGGQAVVQYF
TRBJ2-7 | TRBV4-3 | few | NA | TGCGCCAGCAGCCAAGATCGGGGTTCCTACGAGCAGTACTTC | CASSQDRGSYEQYF
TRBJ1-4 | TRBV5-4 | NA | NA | TGTGCCAGCACTTCCCAGAATGAAAAACTGTTTTTT | CASTSQNEKLFF
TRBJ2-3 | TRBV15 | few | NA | TGTGCCACCAGCAGAGATTTGGCCGGTAACACAGATACGCAGTATTTT | CATSRDLAGNTDTQYF
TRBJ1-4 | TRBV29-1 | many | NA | TGCAACTCGGGCCCGCAACTAGAAAAACTGTTTTTT | CNSGPQLEKLFF